This T cell receptor beta chain appears in the sequencing data of a study of T-cell memory formation after mild COVID-19. Looking at the study overall: In these data, TCR clusters were largely donor specific. The study, taken as a whole, reports: Nothing confirmed that second-wave clones peaking on day 37 were specific for SARS-CoV-2. Clones that shrank (day 15 to 85) were balanced CD4/CD8, whereas later expanders leaned CD4+.

From 5'RACE with constant-segment primers came TCR alpha and TCR beta cDNA libraries that carried sample barcodes and UMIs. TCRdb used MiXCR to reprocess the 5' RACE reads, holding one entry per CDR3 protein. Among around 340,000 distinct CDR3 sequences, around an eighth were seen once, and the ten largest hold approximately 20%. From germline, CDR1 is SGHTA and CDR2 FQGTGA. Trimming removed 1 base from V and 4 bases from J; junction bases left unmatched: 5. This CDR3 comprises 16 residues. Turning to this clonotype: Antigen: not known.

The chain employs TRBV7-3 and TRBJ2-2; 8 bases line up with TRBD2. The sequencing sample was made of PBMCs or a T cell subset sorted from them (not recorded which). The receptor was isolated from a man aged 18 to 29 who had mild COVID-19 (a few samples of this study predate the infection). Cell type and time point are not known. The CDR3 loop is CASSLIGGATTGELFF. The CDR3 DNA sequence: TGTGCCAGCAGCTTAATCGGGGGGGCAACCACCGGGGAGCTGTTTTTT.